This T cell receptor (beta chain) was observed in a study of T-cell reconstitution after alpha-beta-depleted transplantation in children. CDR1 and CDR2 (germline): SQVTM, ANQGSEA. This CDR3 comprises 14 residues. Trimming left V 7 bases short and J 7 bases short, with 20 bases between. TCRbeta library construction was performed incorporating unique molecular identifiers. TCRdb redid the calling of the PCR reads with MiXCR, one entry per CDR3 protein. This sample has about 510,000 distinct CDR3 sequences, with 10% to 12% found just once. This chain links TRBV29-1 with TRBJ2-1, with D possibly being TRBD2 (6 bases). The sequence was obtained from a female patient between 2 and 15 years old who had a stem cell transplant for aplastic anemia, so the T cells may come from the graft donor. This specimen was PBMCs, mostly from graft donor cells, taken 180 days after TCRalphabeta/CD19-depleted stem cell transplant. The CDR3 DNA is TGCAGCGGTGGACTAACCCCAATAACGAATGAGCAGTTCTTC. Protein product: CSGGLTPITNEQFF.